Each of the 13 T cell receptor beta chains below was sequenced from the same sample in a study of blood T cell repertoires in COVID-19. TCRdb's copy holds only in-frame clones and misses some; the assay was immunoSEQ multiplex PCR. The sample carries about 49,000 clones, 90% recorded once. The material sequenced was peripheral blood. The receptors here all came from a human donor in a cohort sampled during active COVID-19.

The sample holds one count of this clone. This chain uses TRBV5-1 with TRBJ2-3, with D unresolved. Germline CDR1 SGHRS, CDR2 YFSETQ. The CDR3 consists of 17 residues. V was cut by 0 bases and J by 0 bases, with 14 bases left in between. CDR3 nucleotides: TGCGCCAGCAGCTTGGGTTCCCAGTCCCTGAGCACAGATACGCAGTATTTT. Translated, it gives CASSLGSQSLSTDTQYF.

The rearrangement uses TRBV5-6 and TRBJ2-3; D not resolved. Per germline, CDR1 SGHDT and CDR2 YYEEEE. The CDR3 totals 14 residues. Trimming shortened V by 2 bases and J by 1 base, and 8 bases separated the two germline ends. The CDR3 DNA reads TGTGCCAGCAGCTTTGGCAGTCGCACAGATACGCAGTATTTT. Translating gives CASSFGSRTDTQYF. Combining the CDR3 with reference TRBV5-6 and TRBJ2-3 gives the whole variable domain DAGVTQSPTHLIKTRGQQVTLRCSPKSGHDTVSWYQQALGQGPQFIFQYYEEEERQRGNFPDRFSGHQFPNYSSELNVNALLLGDSALYLCASSFGSRTDTQYFGPGTRLTVL.

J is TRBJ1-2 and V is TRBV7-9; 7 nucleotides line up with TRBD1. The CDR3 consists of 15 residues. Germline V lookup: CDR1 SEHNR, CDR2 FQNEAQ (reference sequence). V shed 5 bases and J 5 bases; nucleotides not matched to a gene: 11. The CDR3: CASSEWTGVIYGYTF. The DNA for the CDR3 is TGTGCCAGCAGCGAGTGGACAGGTGTTATTTATGGCTACACCTTC.

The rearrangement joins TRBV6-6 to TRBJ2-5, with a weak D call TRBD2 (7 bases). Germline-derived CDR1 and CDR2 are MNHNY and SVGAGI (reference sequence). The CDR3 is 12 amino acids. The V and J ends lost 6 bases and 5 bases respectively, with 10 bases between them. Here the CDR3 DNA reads TGTGCCAGCAGGGGAGGGGGGGAGACCCAGTACTTC. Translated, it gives CASRGGGETQYF.

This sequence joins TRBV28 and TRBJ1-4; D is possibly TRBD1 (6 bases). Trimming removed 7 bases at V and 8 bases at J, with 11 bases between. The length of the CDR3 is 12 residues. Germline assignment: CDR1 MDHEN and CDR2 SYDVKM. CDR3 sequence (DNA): TGTGCCAGCATGGAGAGGGGGGAAAAACTGTTTTTT. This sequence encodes CASMERGEKLFF.

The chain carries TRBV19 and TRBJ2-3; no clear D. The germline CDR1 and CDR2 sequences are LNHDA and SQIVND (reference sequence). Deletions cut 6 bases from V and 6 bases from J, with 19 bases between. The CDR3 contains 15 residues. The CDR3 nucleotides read TGTGCCAGTAGAGAAACGACATTTTCCCTGGATACGCAGTATTTT. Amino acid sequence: CASRETTFSLDTQYF.

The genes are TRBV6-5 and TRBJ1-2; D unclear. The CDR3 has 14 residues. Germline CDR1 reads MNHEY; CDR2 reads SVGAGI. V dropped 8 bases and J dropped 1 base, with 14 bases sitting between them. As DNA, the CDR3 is TGTGCCAGCGCCTTATTTGGAGATAACTATGGCTACACCTTC. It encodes CASALFGDNYGYTF.

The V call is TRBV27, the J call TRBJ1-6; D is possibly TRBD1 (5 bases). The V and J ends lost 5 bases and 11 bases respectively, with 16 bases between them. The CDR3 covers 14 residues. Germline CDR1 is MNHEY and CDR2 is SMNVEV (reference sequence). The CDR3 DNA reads TGTGCCAGCAGTCTGATTCCAGGGTTTCCACCCCTCCACTTT. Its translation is CASSLIPGFPPLHF.

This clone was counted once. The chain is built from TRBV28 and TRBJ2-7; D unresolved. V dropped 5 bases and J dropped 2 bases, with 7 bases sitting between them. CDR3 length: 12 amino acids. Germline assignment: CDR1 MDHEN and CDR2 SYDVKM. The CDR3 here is CASSRTTYEQYF. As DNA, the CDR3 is TGTGCCAGCAGTCGTACAACCTACGAGCAGTACTTC.

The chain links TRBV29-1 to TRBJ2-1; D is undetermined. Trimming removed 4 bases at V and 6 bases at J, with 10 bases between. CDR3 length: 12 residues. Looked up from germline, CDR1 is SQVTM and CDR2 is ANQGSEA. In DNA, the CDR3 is TGCAGCGTTGTGAGGCTATTCAATGAGCAGTTCTTC. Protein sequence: CSVVRLFNEQFF.

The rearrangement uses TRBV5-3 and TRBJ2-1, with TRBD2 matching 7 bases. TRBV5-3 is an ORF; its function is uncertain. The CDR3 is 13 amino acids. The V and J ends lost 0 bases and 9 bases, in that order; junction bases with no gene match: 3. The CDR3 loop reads CARSLGLACEQFF. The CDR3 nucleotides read TGTGCCAGAAGCTTGGGACTAGCCTGTGAGCAGTTCTTC.

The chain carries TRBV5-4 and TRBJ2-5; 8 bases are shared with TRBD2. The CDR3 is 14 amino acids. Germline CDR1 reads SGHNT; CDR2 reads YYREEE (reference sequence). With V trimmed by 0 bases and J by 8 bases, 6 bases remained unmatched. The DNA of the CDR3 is TGTGCCAGCAGCTTGGACGCGGGAGGTGGCACCCAGTACTTC. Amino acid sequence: CASSLDAGGGTQYF.

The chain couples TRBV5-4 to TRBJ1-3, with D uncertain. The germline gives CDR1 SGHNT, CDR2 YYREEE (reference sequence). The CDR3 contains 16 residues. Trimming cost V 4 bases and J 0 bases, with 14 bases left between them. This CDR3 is CASSTGGSYSGNTIYF. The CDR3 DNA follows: TGTGCCAGCAGCACTGGCGGGTCCTACTCTGGAAACACCATATATTTT.